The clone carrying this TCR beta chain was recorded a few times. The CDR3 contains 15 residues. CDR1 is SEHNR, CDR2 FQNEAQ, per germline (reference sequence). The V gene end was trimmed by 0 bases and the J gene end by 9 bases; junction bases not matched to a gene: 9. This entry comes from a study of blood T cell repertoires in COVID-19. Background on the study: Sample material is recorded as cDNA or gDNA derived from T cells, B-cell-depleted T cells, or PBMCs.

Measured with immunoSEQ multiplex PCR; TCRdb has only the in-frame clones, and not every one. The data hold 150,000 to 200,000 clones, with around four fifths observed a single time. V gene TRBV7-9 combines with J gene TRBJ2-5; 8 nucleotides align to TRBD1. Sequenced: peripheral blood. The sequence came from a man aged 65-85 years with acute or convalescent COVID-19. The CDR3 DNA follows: TGTGCCAGCAGCTTAGCGCGACAGGGGATCGAGCCCCAGTACTTC. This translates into CASSLARQGIEPQYF.